This T cell receptor beta chain was recovered during a study of shared clonotypes between healthy human individuals. Naive-designated CD8 cells lacked CD45RO, were positively enriched for CCR7, and omitted terminally differentiated effector memory CD45RA+ cells. Only in-frame clones appear in the TCRdb table, and some are missing; sequencing was by immunoSEQ multiplex PCR. The data contain some 2,100,000 clones, roughly 91% of them singletons. CDR1 and CDR2 (germline): SGDLS, YYNGEE. V trimming: 0 bases; J trimming: 2 bases; junction bases outside the gene matches: 8. The CDR3 is 17 amino acids. The V and J genes are TRBV9 and TRBJ2-3; 8 nucleotides agree with TRBD2. The specimen was naive CD8+ T cells from PBMCs. This clonotype was sampled from a man between 18 and 35 years old in good health. Some clones in this sample may be carry-over from other donors' samples. CDR3 DNA sequence: TGTGCCAGCAGCGTAGAACTAGCGGAAAAGACCACAGATACGCAGTATTTT. Protein product: CASSVELAEKTTDTQYF. The whole variable domain, filled in from reference TRBV9 and TRBJ2-3, reads DSGVTQTPKHLITATGQRVTLRCSPRSGDLSVYWYQQSLDQGLQFLIQYYNGEERAKGNILERFSAQQFPDLHSELNLSSLELGDSALYFCASSVELAEKTTDTQYFGPGTRLTVL.